This is a list of T cell receptor beta chains from one sample in a study of T cell responses to AZD1222 COVID-19 vaccine. Sequencing used immunoSEQ multiplex PCR; TCRdb keeps in-frame clones, though not all of them. The table includes around 91,000 clones, approximately 91% detected once. The sample here was peripheral blood, taken 28 days after the second AZD1222 dose. Receptor source: an adult who received the AZD1222 COVID-19 vaccine. Both conserved end residues are part of each CDR3. The D gene is left open where the match is weak. For some rows the clone size is stated as once, few or many, or as a class when expanded; others skip it.

>TRBJ1-5|.|few|TRBV11-2
CASSSMSNQPQHF
TGTGCCAGCAGCTCCATGAGCAATCAGCCCCAGCATTTT
>TRBJ1-5|.|once|TRBV29-1
CTPLQRGQPQHF
TGCACCCCTCTACAGAGGGGTCAGCCCCAGCATTTT
>TRBJ2-2|TRBD2|.|TRBV5-6
CASSLGQRGNTGELFF
TGTGCCAGCAGCTTGGGCCAGCGGGGGAACACCGGGGAGCTGTTTTTT
>TRBJ1-5|.|.|TRBV18
CASSQGRSQPQHF
TGTGCCAGCTCCCAGGGCAGGTCTCAGCCCCAGCATTTT
>TRBJ1-4|TRBD1|.|TRBV4-1
CASSLGGLIREKLFF
TGCGCCAGCAGCCTAGGGGGCCTCATTCGCGAAAAACTGTTTTTT
>TRBJ2-3|TRBD2|.|TRBV9
CASSVGGSGPTDTQYF
TGTGCCAGCAGCGTAGGCGGGAGTGGGCCCACAGATACGCAGTATTTT
>TRBJ2-2|.|.|TRBV6-2/TRBV6-3
CASSPGVAGGELFF
TGTGCCAGCAGTCCCGGGGTAGCTGGCGGGGAGCTGTTTTTT
>TRBJ1-6|.|once|TRBV6-6
CASSYSRLVNSPLHF
TGTGCCAGCAGTTACAGTCGGCTCGTTAATTCACCCCTCCACTTT
>TRBJ2-3|.|.|TRBV12-3/TRBV12-4
CASSFVWDTQYF
TGTGCCAGCAGTTTCGTTTGGGATACGCAGTATTTT
>TRBJ2-7|TRBD1|.|TRBV5-6
CASSPGTAYEQYF
TGTGCCAGCAGCCCCGGGACAGCCTACGAGCAGTACTTC
>TRBJ2-1|.|.|TRBV28
CASSFFQEQFF
TGTGCCAGCAGTTTTTTTCAAGAGCAGTTCTTC
>TRBJ1-1|.|.|TRBV28
CASSSSGSEAFF
TGTGCCAGCAGCTCCAGCGGGAGTGAAGCTTTCTTT
>TRBJ2-5|TRBD2|.|TRBV6-5
CASSYGAGGTETQYF
TGTGCCAGCAGTTACGGGGCGGGAGGGACGGAGACCCAGTACTTC
>TRBJ1-4|.|once|TRBV6-1
CASSEPGVNEKLFF
TGTGCCAGCAGTGAACCGGGCGTTAATGAAAAACTGTTTTTT
>TRBJ1-6|TRBD1|.|TRBV5-1
CASSLGTGTNNSPLHF
TGCGCCAGCAGCTTGGGGACAGGGACAAATAATTCACCCCTCCACTTT
>TRBJ2-7|.|.|TRBV6-2/TRBV6-3
CASSKDSSSYEQYF
TGTGCCAGCAGCAAGGACAGCAGCTCCTACGAGCAGTACTTC
>TRBJ1-1|.|.|TRBV6-5
CASSYFGANTEAFF
TGTGCCAGCAGTTACTTCGGGGCAAACACTGAAGCTTTCTTT
>TRBJ1-2|.|once|TRBV28
CASSFPRDSPGYGYTF
TGTGCCAGCAGTTTTCCTAGGGACTCCCCTGGCTATGGCTACACCTTC
>TRBJ1-6|.|.|TRBV6-2/TRBV6-3
CASSFWGKAALHF
TGTGCCAGCAGTTTTTGGGGAAAAGCAGCCCTCCACTTT
>TRBJ2-1|TRBD1|.|TRBV27
CASNSPGTGRNEQFF
TGTGCCAGCAATTCCCCCGGGACAGGTCGCAATGAGCAGTTCTTC
>TRBJ2-2|.|.|TRBV4-3
CASSQAPSMPGELFF
TGCGCCAGCAGCCAAGCGCCGTCCATGCCCGGGGAGCTGTTTTTT
>TRBJ2-3|.|.|TRBV19
CASSPGRTNTQYF
TGTGCCAGTAGTCCCGGCAGGACGAATACGCAGTATTTT
>TRBJ2-5|TRBD2|once|TRBV4-1
CASSITSGRETQYF
TGCGCCAGCAGCATAACTAGCGGGAGGGAGACCCAGTACTTC
>TRBJ2-2|TRBD2|.|TRBV18
CASSLSGLNTGELFF
TGTGCCAGCTCACTTTCGGGACTAAACACCGGGGAGCTGTTTTTT
>TRBJ2-3|TRBD2|.|TRBV9
CASSGEGLALPTQYF
TGTGCCAGCAGCGGCGAAGGACTAGCCCTCCCTACGCAGTATTTT
>TRBJ1-5|TRBD1|.|TRBV11-2
CASSLAGGSQPQHF
TGTGCCAGCAGCTTAGCAGGGGGGAGTCAGCCCCAGCATTTT
>TRBJ1-4|.|.|TRBV15
CATSREGLLNEKLFF
TGTGCCACCAGCAGAGAGGGGTTACTAAATGAAAAACTGTTTTTT
>TRBJ1-5|TRBD1|few|TRBV6-6
CASSRARKGQGCQPQHF
TGTGCCAGCAGTCGCGCCAGAAAAGGACAGGGATGTCAGCCCCAGCATTTT
>TRBJ1-3|TRBD1|.|TRBV28
CASSFGDRGFGNTIYF
TGTGCCAGCAGTTTTGGGGACAGGGGTTTTGGAAACACCATATATTTT
>TRBJ2-3|TRBD2|.|TRBV9
CASSVGLAGGFGTDTQYF
TGTGCCAGCAGCGTAGGACTAGCGGGAGGGTTCGGTACAGATACGCAGTATTTT
>TRBJ2-3|.|.|TRBV27
CASSLSIGPRTDTQYF
TGTGCCAGCAGTTTATCGATAGGGCCCCGCACAGATACGCAGTATTTT
>TRBJ2-3|TRBD2|.|TRBV6-2/TRBV6-3
CASSYTGLEFDTDTQYF
TGTGCCAGCAGTTACACCGGACTAGAGTTTGATACAGATACGCAGTATTTT
>TRBJ2-7|TRBD2|.|TRBV28
CASNLSGSDYEQYF
TGTGCCAGCAACCTCAGCGGGAGTGACTACGAGCAGTACTTC
>TRBJ1-2|.|.|TRBV29-1
CSAGRQETLYGYTF
TGCAGCGCTGGGCGCCAGGAAACCCTCTATGGCTACACCTTC
>TRBJ1-3|.|.|TRBV7-9
CASSLDRAGNTIYF
TGTGCCAGCAGCTTAGACAGGGCTGGAAACACCATATATTTT
>TRBJ1-3|.|.|TRBV7-2
CASSSGGAVGNTIYF
TGTGCCAGCAGCTCTGGGGGGGCGGTCGGAAACACCATATATTTT
>TRBJ2-7|.|.|TRBV2
CASSEYPSYEQYF
TGTGCCAGCAGTGAATACCCCTCCTACGAGCAGTACTTC
>TRBJ1-1|.|.|TRBV6-5
CASSYSQGGAFF
TGTGCCAGCAGTTACTCGCAGGGTGGGGCTTTCTTT
>TRBJ2-7|.|.|TRBV10-3
CAISGSVPSEDEQYF
TGTGCCATCAGTGGTAGCGTGCCGAGCGAGGACGAGCAGTACTTC
>TRBJ1-1|.|.|TRBV9
CASSIEGGTTEAFF
TGTGCCAGCAGCATCGAGGGGGGGACCACTGAAGCTTTCTTT
>TRBJ2-2|.|.|TRBV2
CASREDIGTGELFF
TGTGCCAGCAGGGAGGACATCGGCACCGGGGAGCTGTTTTTT
>TRBJ2-7|TRBD2|.|TRBV6-2/TRBV6-3
CASSLGPRGSYEQYF
TGTGCCAGCAGTCTGGGTCCTCGCGGGAGCTACGAGCAGTACTTC
>TRBJ1-1|.|.|TRBV5-1
CASSLDWGTEAFF
TGCGCCAGCAGCTTGGATTGGGGGACTGAAGCTTTCTTT
>TRBJ2-1|.|.|TRBV5-1
CASTPGVYNEQFF
TGCGCCAGCACCCCCGGGGTGTACAATGAGCAGTTCTTC
>TRBJ1-2|.|.|TRBV18
CASSPGQGNGYTF
TGTGCCAGCTCACCCGGCCAGGGAAATGGCTACACCTTC
>TRBJ2-1|TRBD2|once|TRBV25-1
CASRVALAGGRYNEQFF
TGTGCCAGCAGAGTAGCACTAGCGGGAGGACGATACAATGAGCAGTTCTTC
>TRBJ1-6|TRBD1|.|TRBV5-4
CASSTRQGGDSPLHF
TGTGCCAGCAGCACCCGACAGGGGGGTGATTCACCCCTCCACTTT
>TRBJ1-2|TRBD1|.|TRBV29-1
CSVEQTGGYTF
TGCAGCGTTGAACAGACAGGGGGCTACACCTTC
>TRBJ2-1|TRBD2|.|TRBV3-1/TRBV3-2
CASSQEYGGRAHNEQFF
TGTGCCAGCAGCCAAGAATATGGCGGGAGGGCCCACAATGAGCAGTTCTTC
>TRBJ2-7|TRBD2|once|TRBV6-5
CASSSTGTSRSGEQYF
TGTGCCAGCAGTTCCACCGGGACTAGCCGCTCGGGCGAGCAGTACTTC
>TRBJ1-2|.|.|TRBV27
CASSFRGSFRGYTF
TGTGCCAGCAGTTTTCGGGGGTCGTTCCGTGGCTACACCTTC
>TRBJ1-3|.|.|TRBV14
CASSPRTSGNTIYF
TGTGCCAGCAGCCCAAGGACGTCGGGAAACACCATATATTTT
>TRBJ2-7|.|.|TRBV5-1
CASTPAVQVNAGYEQYF
TGCGCCAGCACGCCGGCTGTGCAGGTCAATGCTGGCTACGAGCAGTACTTC
>TRBJ2-5|.|once|TRBV19
CASSMGTRGQTQYF
TGTGCCAGTAGTATGGGGACCAGGGGTCAGACCCAGTACTTC